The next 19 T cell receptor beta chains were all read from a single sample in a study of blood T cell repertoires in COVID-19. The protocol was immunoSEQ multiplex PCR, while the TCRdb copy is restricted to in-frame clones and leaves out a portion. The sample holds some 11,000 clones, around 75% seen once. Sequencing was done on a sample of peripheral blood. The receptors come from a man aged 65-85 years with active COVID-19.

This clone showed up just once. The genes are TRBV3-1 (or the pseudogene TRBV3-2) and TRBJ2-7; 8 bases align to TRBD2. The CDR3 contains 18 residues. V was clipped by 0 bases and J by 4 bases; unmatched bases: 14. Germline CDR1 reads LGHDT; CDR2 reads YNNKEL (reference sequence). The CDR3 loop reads CASSQDPSAGGAFYEQYF. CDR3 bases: TGTGCCAGCAGCCAAGACCCGAGCGCCGGGGGGGCCTTTTACGAGCAGTACTTC.

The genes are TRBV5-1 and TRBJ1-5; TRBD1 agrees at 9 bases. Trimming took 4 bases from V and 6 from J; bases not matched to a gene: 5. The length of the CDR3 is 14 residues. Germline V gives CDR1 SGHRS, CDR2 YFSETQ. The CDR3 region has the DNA TGCGCCAGCAGCCCCGGGACAGGGATTCAGCCCCAGCATTTT. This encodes CASSPGTGIQPQHF.

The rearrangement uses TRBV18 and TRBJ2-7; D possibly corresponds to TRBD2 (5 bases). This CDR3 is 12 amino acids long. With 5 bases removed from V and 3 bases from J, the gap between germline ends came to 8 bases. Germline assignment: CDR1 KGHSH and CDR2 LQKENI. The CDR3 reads CASSTRDYEQYF. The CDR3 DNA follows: TGTGCCAGCTCAACCCGGGACTACGAGCAGTACTTC. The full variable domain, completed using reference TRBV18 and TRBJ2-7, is NAGVMQNPRHLVRRRGQEARLRCSPMKGHSHVYWYRQLPEEGLKFMVYLQKENIIDESGMPKERFSAEFPKEGPSILRIQQVVRGDSAAYFCASSTRDYEQYFGPGTRLTVT.

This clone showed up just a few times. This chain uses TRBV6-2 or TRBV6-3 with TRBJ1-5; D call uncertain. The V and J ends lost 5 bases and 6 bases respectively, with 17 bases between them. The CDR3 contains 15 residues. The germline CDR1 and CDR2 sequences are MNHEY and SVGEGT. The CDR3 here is CASSPLPDGGQPQHF. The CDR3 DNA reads TGTGCCAGCAGTCCCCTCCCGGATGGAGGTCAGCCCCAGCATTTT.

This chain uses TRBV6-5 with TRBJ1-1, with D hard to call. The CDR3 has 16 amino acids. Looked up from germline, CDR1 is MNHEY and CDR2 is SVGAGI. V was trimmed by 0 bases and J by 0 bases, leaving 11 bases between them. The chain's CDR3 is CASSYSSGRLNTEAFF. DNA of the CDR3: TGTGCCAGCAGTTACTCGTCCGGCAGGTTGAACACTGAAGCTTTCTTT.

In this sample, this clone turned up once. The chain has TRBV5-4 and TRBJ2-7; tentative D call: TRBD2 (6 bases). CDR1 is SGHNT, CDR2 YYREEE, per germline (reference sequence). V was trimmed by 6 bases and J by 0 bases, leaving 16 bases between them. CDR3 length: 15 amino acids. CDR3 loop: CASTPAAGSSYEQYF. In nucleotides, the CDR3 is TGTGCCAGCACCCCAGCGGCGGGATCCTCCTACGAGCAGTACTTC.

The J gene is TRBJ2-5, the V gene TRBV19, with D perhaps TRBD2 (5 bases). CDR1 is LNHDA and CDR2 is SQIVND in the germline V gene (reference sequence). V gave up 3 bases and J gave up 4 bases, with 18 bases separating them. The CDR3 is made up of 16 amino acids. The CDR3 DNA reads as TGTGCCAGTAGTATCGGTGGAGGACGGTGGGGAGAGACCCAGTACTTC. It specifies CASSIGGGRWGETQYF.

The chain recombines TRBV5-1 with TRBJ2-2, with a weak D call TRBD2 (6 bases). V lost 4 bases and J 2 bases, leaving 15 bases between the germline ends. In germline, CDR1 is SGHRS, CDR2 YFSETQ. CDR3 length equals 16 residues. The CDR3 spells CASSPRGSGNTGELFF. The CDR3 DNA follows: TGCGCCAGCAGCCCCCGAGGTAGCGGAAACACCGGGGAGCTGTTTTTT.

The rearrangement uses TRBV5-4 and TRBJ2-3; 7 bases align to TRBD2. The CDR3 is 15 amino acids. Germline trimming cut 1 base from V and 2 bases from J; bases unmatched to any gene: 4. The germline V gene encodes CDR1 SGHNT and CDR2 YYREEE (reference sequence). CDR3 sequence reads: CASSLNAGATDTQYF. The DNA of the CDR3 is TGTGCCAGCAGCTTGAACGCGGGAGCCACAGATACGCAGTATTTT.

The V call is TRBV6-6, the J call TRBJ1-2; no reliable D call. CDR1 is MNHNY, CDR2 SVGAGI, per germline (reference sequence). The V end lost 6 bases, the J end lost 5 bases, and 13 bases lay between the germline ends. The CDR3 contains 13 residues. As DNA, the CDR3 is TGTGCCAGCAGCTTAAAGGACTTTTATGGCTACACCTTC. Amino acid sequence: CASSLKDFYGYTF.

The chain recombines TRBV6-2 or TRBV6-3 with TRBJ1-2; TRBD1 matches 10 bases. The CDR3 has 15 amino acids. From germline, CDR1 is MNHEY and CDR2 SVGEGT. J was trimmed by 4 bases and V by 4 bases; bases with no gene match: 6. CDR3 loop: CASSSDRGKGYGYTF. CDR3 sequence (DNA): TGTGCCAGCAGTTCGGACAGGGGGAAAGGCTATGGCTACACCTTC.

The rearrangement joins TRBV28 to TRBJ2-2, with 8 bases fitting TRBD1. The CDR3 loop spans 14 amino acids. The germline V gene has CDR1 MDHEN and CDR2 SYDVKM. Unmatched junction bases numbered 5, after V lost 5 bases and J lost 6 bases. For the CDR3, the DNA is TGTGCCAGCAGTCCGGGACAGGAGCCCGGGGAGCTGTTTTTT. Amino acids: CASSPGQEPGELFF.

CDR3 in amino acids: CATSSRVMNTEAFF. The CDR3, as DNA: TGTGCCACCAGCAGCAGGGTAATGAACACTGAAGCTTTCTTT. The chain links TRBV15 to TRBJ1-1; D may be TRBD1 (5 bases). Trimming removed 3 bases at V and 0 bases at J, with 8 bases between. The V gene's germline CDR1 is LNHNV and CDR2 YYDKDF (reference sequence). The CDR3 runs 14 residues.

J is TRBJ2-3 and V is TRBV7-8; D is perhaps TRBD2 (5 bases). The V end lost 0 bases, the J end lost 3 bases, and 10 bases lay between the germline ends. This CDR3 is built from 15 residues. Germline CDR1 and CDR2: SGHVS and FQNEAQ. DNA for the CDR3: TGTGCCAGCAGCTTAGCGGAGGTTGCAACAGATACGCAGTATTTT. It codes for CASSLAEVATDTQYF.

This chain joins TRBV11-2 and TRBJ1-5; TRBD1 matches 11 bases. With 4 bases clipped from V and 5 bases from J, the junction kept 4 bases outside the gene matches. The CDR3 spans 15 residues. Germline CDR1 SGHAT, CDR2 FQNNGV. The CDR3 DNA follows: TGTGCCAGCAGCTGGGGGACAGGGGGTGATCAGCCCCAGCATTTT. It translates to CASSWGTGGDQPQHF. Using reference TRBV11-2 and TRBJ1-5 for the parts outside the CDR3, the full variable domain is EAGVAQSPRYKIIEKRQSVAFWCNPISGHATLYWYQQILGQGPKLLIQFQNNGVVDDSQLPKDRFSAERLKGVDSTLKIQPAKLEDSAVYLCASSWGTGGDQPQHFGDGTRLSIL.

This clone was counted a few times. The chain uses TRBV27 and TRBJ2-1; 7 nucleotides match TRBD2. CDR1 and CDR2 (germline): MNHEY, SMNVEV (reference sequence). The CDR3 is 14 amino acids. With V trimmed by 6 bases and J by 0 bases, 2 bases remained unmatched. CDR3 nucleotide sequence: TGTGCCAGCAGGCTAGCGGACTCCTACAATGAGCAGTTCTTC. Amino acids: CASRLADSYNEQFF.

CDR3 residues: CASSQDSRRQETQYF. The CDR3 DNA follows: TGTGCCAGCAGCCAAGATAGTCGCAGGCAAGAGACCCAGTACTTC. The J gene is TRBJ2-5, the V gene TRBV3-1 (or the pseudogene TRBV3-2); no reliable D call. Trimming removed 0 bases from V and 2 bases from J, with 10 bases in between. In germline, CDR1 is LGHDT, CDR2 YNNKEL (reference sequence). This CDR3 comprises 15 residues.

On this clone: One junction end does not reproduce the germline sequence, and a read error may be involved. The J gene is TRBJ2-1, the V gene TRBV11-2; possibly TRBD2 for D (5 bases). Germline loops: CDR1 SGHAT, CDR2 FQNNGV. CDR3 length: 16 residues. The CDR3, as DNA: TGTGCCAGCAGCGGAGAGGGCGTCGCCTTAGACAATCAGCAGTTCTTC. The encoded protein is CASSGEGVALDNQQFF.

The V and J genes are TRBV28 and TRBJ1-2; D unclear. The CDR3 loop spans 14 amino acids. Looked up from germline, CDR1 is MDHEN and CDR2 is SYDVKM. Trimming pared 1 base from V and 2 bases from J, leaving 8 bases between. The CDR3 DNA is TGTGCCAGCAGTTTATTACAGACGAACTATGGCTACACCTTC. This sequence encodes CASSLLQTNYGYTF.